These T cell receptor beta chains were read from a single sample in a study of blood T cell repertoires in COVID-19. Sequenced by immunoSEQ multiplex PCR; TCRdb stores in-frame clones only, minus some. The sample lists 130,000 or so clones, about 82% seen once, with approximately 8% in the top ten. Material: peripheral blood. The receptors shown here come from a woman aged 55-70 years with acute or convalescent COVID-19. CDR3s include the opening cysteine and the closing phenylalanine or tryptophan. The D gene is left open where the match is weak. For some rows the clone size is stated as once, few or many, or as a class when expanded; others skip it.

V gene	J gene	D gene	clone size	CDR3 DNA	CDR3 protein
TRBV27	TRBJ1-1	.	.	TGTGCCAGCAGGCGAGATGGGCCGAACACTGAAGCTTTCTTT	CASRRDGPNTEAFF
TRBV28	TRBJ2-3	TRBD1	.	TGTGCCAGCAGTTTCGTACAGGGGTTCGCAGATACGCAGTATTTT	CASSFVQGFADTQYF
TRBV14	TRBJ1-5	TRBD1	.	TGTGCCAGCAGCCAGGGGACAGATAATCAGCCCCAGCATTTT	CASSQGTDNQPQHF
TRBV7-2	TRBJ2-7	TRBD1	.	TGTGCCAGCAGCTTGGACAGGGGTTTTTACGAGCAGTACTTC	CASSLDRGFYEQYF
TRBV11-2	TRBJ2-7	.	few	TGTGCCAGCAGCTTAGCAGGGATTCGCTCCTACGAGCAGTACTTC	CASSLAGIRSYEQYF
TRBV23-1	TRBJ2-7	.	.	TGCGCCAGCAGTCACCCTAAGACAGGAGACAACAGACTGAGCTCCTACGAGCAGTACTTC	CASSHPKTGDNRLSSYEQYF
TRBV5-1	TRBJ2-7	TRBD2	.	TGCGCCAGCAGCCCTTCGGGGGGACCCCCCTACGAGCAGTACTTC	CASSPSGGPPYEQYF
TRBV5-1	TRBJ2-2	.	.	TGCGCCAGCAGCTCGGGACTTCACGTGGACACCGGGGAGCTGTTTTTT	CASSSGLHVDTGELFF
TRBV5-1	TRBJ1-1	TRBD1	.	TGCGCCAGCAGCTTGGGGACAGGGGGAAAGAACACTGAAGCTTTCTTT	CASSLGTGGKNTEAFF
TRBV15	TRBJ2-1	.	.	TGTGCCACCAGCAGAGGACACAGCTCCTACAATGAGCAGTTCTTC	CATSRGHSSYNEQFF
TRBV9	TRBJ2-3	.	.	TGTGCCAGCAGCGTAGCCGGGGGAGTAGATACGCAGTATTTT	CASSVAGGVDTQYF
TRBV7-8	TRBJ2-7	.	.	TGTGCCAGCAGCTCTCGGAGAGGGGGGGGAGTTTACGAGCAGTACTTC	CASSSRRGGGVYEQYF
TRBV10-3	TRBJ1-2	TRBD1	many	TGTGCCATCGGGTCCCCGGGACAGGGGGCAGGAAACTATGGCTACACCTTC	CAIGSPGQGAGNYGYTF
TRBV5-1	TRBJ2-7	TRBD2	.	TGCGCCAGCAGCTTGGCGGGGGGGAAATACGAGCAGTACTTC	CASSLAGGKYEQYF
TRBV6-5	TRBJ2-1	TRBD2	.	TGTGCCTCCAGCAGCGGGGGATTCGAGCAGTTCTTC	CASSSGGFEQFF
TRBV6-1	TRBJ2-7	.	.	TGTGCCAGCAGTGAATATACAGGGCAGTACTTC	CASSEYTGQYF
TRBV12-3/TRBV12-4	TRBJ1-5	.	.	TGTGCCAGCAGTTTATTTAGCCGCCAGCCCCAGCATTTT	CASSLFSRQPQHF